The 17 T cell receptor beta chains in this list originate from one sample, sequenced in a study of Ad26.COV2.S vaccination and SARS-CoV-2 variants (dated by TCRdb to the early 2020s). The sample's treatment or condition, from its label and the paper: over 15 received Ad26.COV2.S at low or high dose, single or two shots; roughly five received placebo; per-sample allocation not given. Repertoires of vaccine and placebo recipients were sequenced from samples taken on day 63 after the first injection. The library was produced with the immunoSEQ multiplex PCR assay. The table was pulled from immuneACCESS by TCRdb, which kept in-frame rearrangements only. Such tables lose some clones; where checked, under half of the loss comes from unresolved V genes, and the rest has no known cause. This sample lists around 400,000 clones; over 75% were detected once. 12% of the sample is held by the ten biggest clonotypes.

The sequenced sample was peripheral blood, obtained in a trial of Ad26.COV2.S vaccine versus placebo. The source of these receptors is a person between 18 and 60 years old who received the Ad26.COV2.S COVID-19 vaccine or a placebo.

The CDR3 reads CASRGNRGEGAHEQFF. In nucleotides, the CDR3 is TGTGCCAGCAGAGGAAACAGGGGGGAAGGGGCCCATGAGCAGTTCTTC. This rearrangement joins TRBV11-2 to TRBJ2-1, with TRBD1 identical over 8 bases. This CDR3 region has 16 residues. In germline, CDR1 is SGHAT, CDR2 FQNNGV. J lost 8 bases, V lost 6 bases, and 15 bases had no gene match. Complete variable domain (other parts from reference TRBV11-2 and TRBJ2-1): EAGVAQSPRYKIIEKRQSVAFWCNPISGHATLYWYQQILGQGPKLLIQFQNNGVVDDSQLPKDRFSAERLKGVDSTLKIQPAKLEDSAVYLCASRGNRGEGAHEQFFGPGTRLTVL.

The J gene is TRBJ2-7, the V gene TRBV6-6; D gene unclear. From germline, CDR1 is MNHNY and CDR2 SVGAGI (reference sequence). CDR3 length equals 13 residues. With 5 bases removed from V and 1 base from J, the gap between germline ends came to 9 bases. The CDR3 DNA follows: TGTGCCAGCAGTCGAGACTTGTCCTACGAGCAGTACTTC. Its protein product is CASSRDLSYEQYF.

The chain couples TRBV2 to TRBJ2-1; TRBD2 agrees at 13 bases. CDR3 size: 15 residues. Germline V gene sequence: CDR1 SNHLY, CDR2 FYNNEI. Germline trimming cut 1 base from V and 6 bases from J; bases unmatched to any gene: 0. The CDR3 is CASSEGLAGGNEQFF. The CDR3 bases are TGTGCCAGCAGTGAAGGACTAGCGGGAGGCAATGAGCAGTTCTTC. Complete variable domain (other parts from reference TRBV2 and TRBJ2-1): EPEVTQTPSHQVTQMGQEVILRCVPISNHLYFYWYRQILGQKVEFLVSFYNNEISEKSEIFDDQFSVERPDGSNFTLKIRSTKLEDSAMYFCASSEGLAGGNEQFFGPGTRLTVL.

This clone was seen only once. The V gene is TRBV7-2, the J gene TRBJ2-1; possibly TRBD1 or TRBD2 for D (5 bases each). Between the trimmed V and J ends, which lost 3 bases and 2 bases, there was a span of 11 bases. The CDR3 has 15 amino acids. CDR1 is SGHTA, CDR2 FQGNSA, per germline. The CDR3 sequence is CASSFTPGPYNEQFF. The CDR3 region has the DNA TGTGCCAGCAGCTTTACACCGGGACCCTACAATGAGCAGTTCTTC.

This sequence joins TRBV19 and TRBJ1-1, with D unclear. The CDR3 has 15 residues. Trimming took 0 bases from V and 5 from J, leaving 13 bases between them. Per the germline V gene, CDR1 is LNHDA and CDR2 is SQIVND (reference sequence). The CDR3 sequence: CASSIDSSRSTEAFF. The DNA of the CDR3 is TGTGCCAGTAGTATAGATAGTAGCAGGTCGACTGAAGCTTTCTTT.

As DNA, the CDR3 is TGTGCCAGTAGTACGGACAGCGAAACCAATCAGCCCCAGCATTTT. It codes for CASSTDSETNQPQHF. The chain uses TRBV19 and TRBJ1-5, with D tentatively TRBD1 (6 bases). CDR3 length: 15 residues. CDR1 LNHDA and CDR2 SQIVND come from the germline V gene (reference sequence). V was clipped by 4 bases and J by 3 bases, with 13 bases between them.

V usage is TRBV7-2 and J usage is TRBJ2-7; 7 bases are a match to TRBD1. Germline lookup yields CDR1 SGHTA and CDR2 FQGNSA. CDR3 size: 15 residues. V gave up 5 bases and J gave up 3 bases; unmatched junction bases: 10. The CDR3 reads CASSRRTGSNYEQYF. CDR3 bases: TGTGCCAGCAGCCGCCGGACAGGTTCCAACTACGAGCAGTACTTC.

The rearrangement uses TRBV19 and TRBJ2-7; 10 bases map to TRBD2. V was pared by 6 bases and J by 6 bases, with 5 bases of the junction left unmatched. Germline V gene data show CDR1 as LNHDA and CDR2 as SQIVND (reference sequence). CDR3 size: 13 residues. The CDR3 region is CASRLAGTTEQYF. CDR3 DNA sequence: TGTGCCAGTAGACTAGCGGGGACCACCGAGCAGTACTTC. Looking up the rest from reference TRBV19 and TRBJ2-7 gives the full variable domain: DGGITQSPKYLFRKEGQNVTLSCEQNLNHDAMYWYRQDPGQGLRLIYYSQIVNDFQKGDIAEGYSVSREKKESFPLTVTSAQKNPTAFYLCASRLAGTTEQYFGPGTRLTVT.

The J gene is TRBJ2-5, the V gene TRBV12-3 or TRBV12-4; weak D call: TRBD2 (6 bases). The V end lost 6 bases, the J end lost 4 bases, and 9 bases lay between the germline ends. CDR3 length equals 12 residues. In DNA form, the CDR3 reads TGTGCCAGCAGCGAGGGAGGAGAGACCCAGTACTTC. Protein: CASSEGGETQYF.

V gene TRBV6-6 combines with J gene TRBJ2-7; D is unclear. The length of the CDR3 is 15 residues. V dropped 0 bases and J dropped 3 bases, with 12 bases sitting between them. Germline assignment: CDR1 MNHNY and CDR2 SVGAGI (reference sequence). CDR3 protein: CASSYSEQAVYEQYF. The CDR3 nucleotides are TGTGCCAGCAGTTACTCCGAGCAGGCGGTCTACGAGCAGTACTTC.

The genes are TRBV10-3 and TRBJ2-1; TRBD2 agrees at 9 bases. V was pared by 5 bases and J by 0 bases, with 5 bases of the junction left unmatched. This CDR3 is 16 amino acids long. Germline loops: CDR1 ENHRY, CDR2 SYGVKD. CDR3 DNA: TGTGCCATCAGTCCCGGACTAGCGAACTCCTACAATGAGCAGTTCTTC. It yields the protein CAISPGLANSYNEQFF.

A single count supports this clone. The J gene is TRBJ2-7, the V gene TRBV23-1, with D uncertain. TRBV23-1 qualifies as an ORF whose function is uncertain. The germline V and J ends were trimmed by 4 bases and 2 bases, with 12 bases remaining between them. The CDR3 sequence is 14 residues long. CDR3 residues: CASSRSEEPYEQYF. The CDR3 coding sequence is TGCGCCAGCAGTCGTTCTGAAGAGCCCTACGAGCAGTACTTC.

The chain carries TRBV4-3 and TRBJ2-7; TRBD1 aligns across 7 bases. The trim removed 5 bases at V and 3 bases at J, leaving 7 bases unmatched. CDR1 is LGHNA and CDR2 is YSLEER in the germline V gene. This CDR3 is built from 14 residues. CDR3 coding DNA: TGCGCCAGCAGCGTACAGGGGAGAGGCTACGAGCAGTACTTC. Amino acids: CASSVQGRGYEQYF.

The DNA for the CDR3 is TGTGCCAGCAGCCCCGGACTAGCGGGAGAGTTCTACGAGCAGTACTTC. Translated, it gives CASSPGLAGEFYEQYF. The chain combines TRBV5-4 with TRBJ2-7; 13 bases fit TRBD2. The CDR3 totals 16 residues. V shed 4 bases and J 3 bases; nucleotides not matched to a gene: 7. Germline V lookup: CDR1 SGHNT, CDR2 YYREEE (reference sequence).

A note on this clone: Different DNA sequences within this sample yield the same CDR3. The chain carries TRBV5-1 and TRBJ2-7; no firm D call. The V and J ends lost 0 bases and 4 bases respectively, with 5 bases between them. Per germline, CDR1 SGHRS and CDR2 YFSETQ. The CDR3 sequence is 12 residues long. The CDR3 here is CASSLEAYEQYF. CDR3 bases: TGCGCCAGCAGCTTGGAAGCTTACGAGCAGTACTTC.

The chain carries TRBV27 and TRBJ1-1; 7 bases align to TRBD1. Germline V gene lookup returns CDR1 MNHEY and CDR2 SMNVEV (reference sequence). CDR3 length: 14 residues. The trim removed 5 bases at V and 2 bases at J, leaving 5 bases unmatched. The CDR3 sequence is CASSPDRENTEAFF. The CDR3 DNA is TGTGCCAGCAGTCCAGACAGGGAAAACACTGAAGCTTTCTTT.

The rearrangement links TRBV6-2 or TRBV6-3 to TRBJ2-5; TRBD1 might be the D (5 bases). The CDR3 spans 12 residues. Trimming left V 0 bases short and J 9 bases short, with 8 bases between. Germline V gene lookup returns CDR1 MNHEY and CDR2 SVGEGT. The CDR3 coding sequence is TGTGCCAGCAGTTACTCGGAACAGGCCCAGTACTTC. Amino acids: CASSYSEQAQYF.